These 27 T cell receptor beta chains were sequenced from one sample in a study of OX40 agonist ivuxolimab in advanced cancers. Library preparation used the immunoSEQ multiplex PCR assay. Not all clones reach the TCRdb copy of this immuneACCESS table, which keeps in-frame sequences only. Checked studies attribute under half of the gap to unresolved V genes and leave the rest unexplained. Across this sample there are tens of thousands of clones, with approximately 89% seen only once. Jointly, the top ten make up about 6% of the sample. The sample in question was CD4+ or CD8+ T cells sorted from blood, obtained in a trial of the OX40 agonist ivuxolimab. Source of these receptors: an adult with an advanced solid tumor such as melanoma, head and neck, liver or kidney cancer.

CDR3 sequence: CASSLVGTGELFF. The CDR3 DNA sequence: TGCGCCAGCAGCTTGGTGGGCACCGGGGAGCTGTTTTTT. The rearrangement joins TRBV5-1 to TRBJ2-2; D unclear. Germline values: CDR1 SGHRS, CDR2 YFSETQ. The CDR3 covers 13 residues. The V end lost 0 bases, the J end lost 4 bases, and 4 bases lay between the germline ends.

The chain couples TRBV7-9 to TRBJ1-3; D is unclear. V lost 4 bases and J lost 1, with 20 bases in between. The CDR3 spans 18 residues. Germline CDR1 SEHNR, CDR2 FQNEAQ (reference sequence). Written as DNA, the CDR3 is TGTGCCAGCAGCTCCGATCGAACCGCTAGTGGTTCTGGAAACACCATATATTTT. Protein sequence: CASSSDRTASGSGNTIYF.

This chain links TRBV13 with TRBJ2-3; D unresolved. Germline V gene lookup returns CDR1 PRHDT and CDR2 FYEKMQ (reference sequence). Deletions cut 5 bases from V and 2 bases from J, with 5 bases between. This CDR3 has 12 amino acids. CDR3 sequence: CASSVITDTQYF. CDR3 in DNA: TGTGCCAGCAGCGTCATCACAGATACGCAGTATTTT.

To note about this clone: At one end, the junction sequence differs from germline, possibly due to a read error. Other DNA sequences in the sample encode the same CDR3. V gene TRBV27 combines with J gene TRBJ2-7, with D unclear. CDR1 is MNHEY and CDR2 is SMNVEV in the germline V gene (reference sequence). This CDR3 is built from 14 residues. In DNA form, the CDR3 reads TGTGCCAGCAGCCTCGACATTTCCTCCTATGAGCAGTACTTC. Residues: CASSLDISSYEQYF.

The chain carries TRBV4-3 and TRBJ2-7; D uncertain. From germline, CDR1 is LGHNA and CDR2 YSLEER. The CDR3 runs 14 residues. V was clipped by 0 bases and J by 0 bases, with 6 bases between them. The CDR3 loop is CASSQDRPSYEQYF. The CDR3 nucleotides are TGCGCCAGCAGCCAAGACAGACCCTCCTACGAGCAGTACTTC.

The rearrangement joins TRBV9 to TRBJ2-7; 11 bases match TRBD2. Germline CDR1 reads SGDLS; CDR2 reads YYNGEE. Trimming at V came to 2 bases and at J to 4 bases, leaving 2 bases not matched to a gene. The CDR3 is made up of 14 amino acids. This chain's CDR3 is CASSVTSGRYEQYF. As DNA, the CDR3 is TGTGCCAGCAGCGTCACTAGCGGGAGATACGAGCAGTACTTC.

This sequence joins TRBV5-4 and TRBJ2-7; the match to TRBD1 covers 7 bases. The CDR3 is 14 amino acids. CDR1 and CDR2 (germline): SGHNT, YYREEE (reference sequence). The V gene end was trimmed by 3 bases and the J gene end by 4 bases; junction bases not matched to a gene: 7. The CDR3 nucleotides are TGTGCCAGCAGCTCCCGGTCAGGGGGATACGAGCAGTACTTC. Residues: CASSSRSGGYEQYF.

The V and J genes are TRBV2 and TRBJ2-7, with a possible D match to TRBD2 (6 bases). CDR3 length: 14 amino acids. CDR1 SNHLY and CDR2 FYNNEI come from the germline V gene. V lost 4 bases and J 3 bases, leaving 13 bases between the germline ends. The chain's CDR3 is CASSVWEEGYEQYV. The DNA for the CDR3 is TGTGCCAGCAGTGTTTGGGAGGAAGGCTACGAGCAGTACGTC.

This clone was detected only a few times. The rearrangement links TRBV30 to TRBJ1-5, with a weak D call TRBD1 (5 bases). V shed 0 bases and J shed 8 bases, with 11 bases lying between them. Looked up from germline, CDR1 is GTSNPN and CDR2 is SVGIG (reference sequence). The CDR3 totals 13 residues. CDR3 region: CAWSVQVGEPQHF. CDR3 bases: TGTGCCTGGAGTGTACAGGTAGGAGAGCCCCAGCATTTT.

The chain combines TRBV30 with TRBJ1-2; 12 bases align to TRBD1. CDR3 length: 13 amino acids. Trimming removed 1 base from V and 8 bases from J; junction bases left unmatched: 2. CDR1 is GTSNPN and CDR2 is SVGIG in the germline V gene (reference sequence). The CDR3 DNA follows: TGTGCCTGGAGTGCGGGGACAGGGGGCGGCTACACCTTC. This codes for CAWSAGTGGGYTF.

This clone turned up a few times. The chain employs TRBV28 and TRBJ2-2, with D unresolved. V gave up 3 bases and J gave up 4 bases, with 3 bases separating them. CDR3 length: 12 residues. Looked up from germline, CDR1 is MDHEN and CDR2 is SYDVKM. The CDR3 DNA reads as TGTGCCAGCAGTTTCGGCACCGGGGAGCTGTTTTTT. Protein sequence: CASSFGTGELFF.

Here the CDR3 DNA reads TGCGCCAGCAGCCAAGATTGGAGTCCCGGGACTAGCGGGAGGGAATACAATGAGCAGTTCTTC. Translating it yields CASSQDWSPGTSGREYNEQFF. This chain connects TRBV4-3 to TRBJ2-1; 16 bases fit TRBD2. J gave up 4 bases and V 0 bases, and 12 bases lay outside the gene matches. The CDR3 sequence is 21 residues long. Germline-derived CDR1 and CDR2 are LGHNA and YSLEER.

The CDR3 region is CASSQDLNGLVTEAFF. The CDR3 DNA reads as TGTGCCAGCAGCCAAGATCTGAATGGATTGGTGACTGAAGCTTTCTTT. The rearrangement uses TRBV14 and TRBJ1-1, with no clear D. This CDR3 is built from 16 residues. Looked up from germline, CDR1 is SGHDN and CDR2 is FVKESK. The V end lost 0 bases, the J end lost 5 bases, and 16 bases lay between the germline ends.

The chain couples TRBV20-1 to TRBJ1-1, with D possibly being TRBD1 (6 bases). Between the trimmed V and J ends, which lost 7 bases and 4 bases, there was a span of 7 bases. CDR1 and CDR2 (germline): DFQATT, SNEGSKA (reference sequence). CDR3 size: 10 residues. The CDR3 sequence: CSEGGTEAFF. The DNA for the CDR3 is TGCAGTGAAGGGGGCACTGAAGCTTTCTTT.

V is TRBV19 and J is TRBJ2-3; D may be TRBD1 (6 bases). V was cut by 4 bases and J by 6 bases, with 20 bases left in between. This CDR3 contains 16 residues. Germline CDR1 reads LNHDA; CDR2 reads SQIVND (reference sequence). The CDR3 loop is CASSRTGTPDPDTQYF. In DNA, the CDR3 is TGTGCCAGTAGTAGGACCGGGACACCCGACCCCGATACGCAGTATTTT.

As concerns this clone: The junction does not match germline at one end; this may be a read error. The chain uses TRBV7-9 and TRBJ2-5; D is perhaps TRBD1 (5 bases). This CDR3 contains 16 residues. In germline, CDR1 is SEHNR, CDR2 FQNEAQ (reference sequence). CDR3 sequence reads: CASSIADSLYQETQYF. The CDR3 DNA reads as TGTGCCAGCAGCATAGCAGACAGCCTGTACCAAGAGACCCAGTACTTC. The variable domain in full, completed from reference TRBV7-9 and TRBJ2-5, reads DTGVSQNPRHKITKRGQNVTFRCDPISEHNRLYWYRQTLGQGPEFLTYFQNEAQLEKSRLLSDRFSAERPKGSFSTLEIQRTEQGDSAMYLCASSIADSLYQETQYFGPGTRLLVL.

CDR3 protein: CASSSLSGTGLTDTQYF. DNA for the CDR3: TGTGCCAGCAGCTCCCTTTCCGGGACAGGGTTGACAGATACGCAGTATTTT. This chain uses TRBV5-5 with TRBJ2-3, with TRBD1 matching 9 bases. After removal of 3 bases from V and 3 bases from J, the junction contained 11 bases not matched to a gene. CDR1 is SGHKS and CDR2 is YYEKEE in the germline V gene (reference sequence). The CDR3 totals 17 residues.

The J gene is TRBJ2-7, the V gene TRBV6-7, with D perhaps matching TRBD1 (5 bases). TRBV6-7 has ORF status, its function being uncertain. This CDR3 contains 11 residues. Trimming stripped 5 bases from V and 6 bases from J, with 8 bases between. In DNA, the CDR3 is TGTGCCAGCAGTGATGGGGCCGAGCAGTACGTC. Translating gives CASSDGAEQYV.

Here the CDR3 DNA reads TGTGCCAGCAGCACCAACCGGGACAGGGGATCCTACGAGCAGTACTTC. As protein: CASSTNRDRGSYEQYF. The chain links TRBV9 to TRBJ2-7, with 10 bases that match TRBD1. V shed 4 bases, J shed 1 base, and the junction held 8 bases outside the gene matches. CDR3 size: 16 residues. Germline-derived CDR1 and CDR2 are SGDLS and YYNGEE.

The rearrangement joins TRBV5-1 to TRBJ1-4, with TRBD1 matching 8 bases. This CDR3 contains 17 residues. Trimming removed 4 bases from V and 11 bases from J; junction bases left unmatched: 19. CDR1 SGHRS and CDR2 YFSETQ come from the germline V gene. The chain's CDR3 is CASSLLDTTGASEKLFF. CDR3 DNA: TGCGCCAGCAGCCTCCTTGATACGACAGGGGCCTCGGAGAAACTGTTTTTT.

The gene calls are TRBV2 and TRBJ1-2; D is unclear. CDR1 is SNHLY and CDR2 is FYNNEI in the germline V gene. Trimming cost V 5 bases and J 5 bases, with 9 bases left between them. There are 12 residues in the CDR3. CDR3 bases: TGTGCCAGCAGTCCAGCATCTTATGGCTACACCTTC. Its translation is CASSPASYGYTF.

The chain carries TRBV9 and TRBJ2-7; 12 bases line up with TRBD2. Germline CDR1 SGDLS, CDR2 YYNGEE. Losses at the gene ends were 1 base for V and 6 bases for J; bases not matched to a gene: 14. The CDR3 extends over 18 amino acids. The CDR3 sequence: CASSVLGTSGPDPLEQYF. The CDR3 DNA sequence: TGTGCCAGCAGCGTACTTGGGACTAGCGGGCCCGACCCCCTCGAGCAGTACTTC.

This chain's CDR3 is CASSKEASFPYEQYV. In DNA, the CDR3 is TGTGCCAGCAGCAAAGAGGCTAGTTTTCCCTACGAGCAGTACGTC. The V call is TRBV21-1, the J call TRBJ2-7; TRBD2 is taken as the D call from the table, unchecked against the DNA. TRBV21-1 constitutes a pseudogene. There are 15 residues in the CDR3.

The rearrangement uses TRBV28 and TRBJ1-5; TRBD1 might be the D (5 bases). This CDR3 spans 14 amino acids. Germline V gives CDR1 MDHEN, CDR2 SYDVKM. V gave up 3 bases and J gave up 4 bases, with 10 bases separating them. CDR3 sequence reads: CASSFRQGNQPQHF. The CDR3 region has the DNA TGTGCCAGCAGTTTCCGGCAGGGTAATCAGCCCCAGCATTTT.

V is TRBV27 and J is TRBJ2-1, with TRBD1 as a possible D gene (6 bases). Germline V CDR1 and CDR2: MNHEY, SMNVEV (reference sequence). This CDR3 comprises 13 residues. The V end lost 8 bases, the J end lost 6 bases, and 14 bases lay between the germline ends. CDR3 amino acids: CASRTGQINEQFF. CDR3 DNA: TGTGCCAGCCGTACAGGGCAGATCAATGAGCAGTTCTTC.

The chain joins TRBV6-5 to TRBJ2-7, with D perhaps matching TRBD2 (5 bases). Germline values: CDR1 MNHEY, CDR2 SVGAGI. This CDR3 spans 16 amino acids. V lost 2 bases and J lost 5, with 19 bases in between. The CDR3 sequence is CASSYSSASLSDEQYF. The CDR3 coding sequence is TGTGCCAGCAGTTACAGCTCCGCTAGCCTCAGCGACGAGCAGTACTTC.

V gene TRBV27 combines with J gene TRBJ2-1, with 13 bases identical to TRBD2. Germline CDR1 MNHEY, CDR2 SMNVEV (reference sequence). V shed 6 bases and J 7 bases; nucleotides not matched to a gene: 6. The CDR3 totals 15 residues. The CDR3 DNA is TGTGCCAGCAGCGACGGGACTAGCGGGAAGAATGAGCAGTTCTTC. It translates to CASSDGTSGKNEQFF.